These 5 T cell receptor beta chains were all obtained from the same sample, sequenced in a study of beta chain features in type 1 diabetes. These receptors' targets are unknown. Study-wide results and limits: Shorter TCRB CDR3s, moderately but significantly so, marked every one of the four CD4+ subsets in Type 1 diabetes patients.

The sequenced template was cDNA made from the entire isolated RNA. Clones were sequenced by immunoSEQ multiplex PCR, and TCRdb holds only the in-frame ones, with some missing. The data contain fewer than 25,000 clones, under 75% of them singletons. The sample was Tregs from blood. The receptors stem from a man aged 18 to 30 with type 1 diabetes.

J is TRBJ2-5 and V is TRBV11-2; 7 nucleotides line up with TRBD2. The V and J ends lost 5 bases and 5 bases, in that order; junction bases with no gene match: 8. Germline CDR1 and CDR2: SGHAT and FQNNGV. The CDR3 covers 14 residues. CDR3 nucleotides: TGTGCCAGCAGCGGGGCGGGGGTGAGGGAGACCCAGTACTTC. This encodes CASSGAGVRETQYF.

V and J are TRBV28 and TRBJ1-1, with a weak D call TRBD1 (6 bases). This CDR3 is 18 amino acids long. The V end was cut by 6 bases, the J end by 5 bases, with 28 bases between. Germline-derived CDR1 and CDR2 are MDHEN and SYDVKM. CDR3 in DNA: TGTGCCAGCAGCCACTCTTTGTTTACAGTCGGGGGGCGGACTGAAGCTTTCTTT. It is translated as CASSHSLFTVGGRTEAFF. Full variable domain (missing parts from reference TRBV28 and TRBJ1-1): DVKVTQSSRYLVKRTGEKVFLECVQDMDHENMFWYRQDPGLGLRLIYFSYDVKMKEKGDIPEGYSVSREKKERFSLILESASTNQTSMYLCASSHSLFTVGGRTEAFFGQGTRLTVV.

The chain combines TRBV5-5 with TRBJ1-1, with D unresolved. CDR1 and CDR2 (germline): SGHKS, YYEKEE (reference sequence). V lost 6 bases and J lost 1, with 10 bases in between. This CDR3 region has 13 residues. This CDR3 reads CASTLRENTEAFF. The DNA for the CDR3 is TGTGCCAGCACCCTGAGGGAGAACACTGAAGCTTTCTTT.

This clone was counted between two and nine times. The rearrangement links TRBV28 to TRBJ1-1; a possible D gene is TRBD1 (6 bases). The germline V gene has CDR1 MDHEN and CDR2 SYDVKM. The CDR3 spans 12 residues. The V end was cut by 6 bases, the J end by 7 bases, with 12 bases between. CDR3 sequence reads: CASRNGQFEAFF. The CDR3 bases are TGTGCCAGCAGGAATGGACAGTTTGAAGCTTTCTTT.

This chain links TRBV18 with TRBJ2-1, with no clear D. The CDR3 is 12 amino acids. CDR1 and CDR2 from the germline V gene are KGHSH and LQKENI. The germline V and J ends were trimmed by 8 bases and 10 bases, with 15 bases remaining between them. CDR3: CASGSEAREQFF. In DNA form, the CDR3 reads TGTGCCAGCGGAAGCGAGGCCCGCGAGCAGTTCTTC.